Below, 31 T cell receptor beta chains from the same sample are listed, as sequenced in a study of T cells expressing NK-cell markers. Following a re-call of the 5' RACE reads, TCRdb has one entry per CDR3 protein and lacks DNA. Across about 460,000 distinct CDR3 sequences, the top ten clones capture 1.4% of the sample. Sequenced input: blood T cells: a sorted CD56 or NKG2C T cell subset, CD4+ or CD8+ T cells, or bulk PBMC T cells (not recorded which). These receptors were obtained from a woman between 50 and 59 years old in good health.

The chain is built from TRBV24-1 and TRBJ2-3; there is no DNA to check the TCRdb D call of TRBD1. There are 16 residues in the CDR3. Germline values: CDR1 KGHDR, CDR2 SFDVKD. The CDR3: CATSEAGIPSTDTQYF.

This chain joins TRBV20-1 and TRBJ2-2; TCRdb's assignment of TRBD1 cannot be checked, as there is no DNA. The V gene's germline CDR1 is DFQATT and CDR2 SNEGSKA (reference sequence). The CDR3 has 14 residues. The chain's CDR3 is CSAPTGPSTGELFF.

The gene calls are TRBV12-3 or TRBV12-4 and TRBJ2-5; the D call from TCRdb, TRBD2, cannot be confirmed without DNA. This CDR3 spans 16 amino acids. CDR3 amino acids: CASSLRGSSDGETQYF.

This chain links TRBV9 with TRBJ2-7; TCRdb's D call, TRBD1, is unchecked because there is no DNA. The CDR3 consists of 16 residues. Per the germline V gene, CDR1 is SGDLS and CDR2 is YYNGEE. CDR3 sequence: CASSVDRGILSREQYF.

The chain has TRBV18 and TRBJ1-1; TCRdb indicates TRBD1, and absent DNA this call remains unverified. There are 17 residues in the CDR3. Germline CDR1 is KGHSH and CDR2 is LQKENI. The CDR3: CASSPKGQGNMNTEAFF.

The V and J genes are TRBV2 and TRBJ2-5. CDR1 is SNHLY, CDR2 FYNNEI, per germline. This CDR3 is 12 amino acids long. CDR3 sequence: CASSEGGETQYF.

The chain's CDR3 is CASRQGPPRVDNEQFF. V usage is TRBV25-1 and J usage is TRBJ2-1; TCRdb selects TRBD1, and the lack of DNA leaves this call unchecked. The V gene's germline CDR1 is MGHDK and CDR2 SYGVNS. The CDR3 loop spans 16 amino acids.

CDR3 sequence reads: CASSPTSGISYNEQFF. This chain connects TRBV7-9 to TRBJ2-1; TCRdb outputs TRBD2, but without DNA this stays unchecked. This CDR3 has 16 amino acids. Germline V gene sequence: CDR1 SEHNR, CDR2 FQNEAQ (reference sequence).

J is TRBJ2-1 and V is TRBV12-3 or TRBV12-4; the D gene TCRdb calls, TRBD2, cannot be checked with no DNA. This CDR3 is built from 15 residues. This CDR3 reads CASSFGGRGYNEQFF.

The genes are TRBV15 and TRBJ1-2; TCRdb reports TRBD1, a call that lacks DNA to check it against. The CDR3 has 14 residues. Germline CDR1 is LNHNV and CDR2 is YYDKDF (reference sequence). The CDR3 sequence: CATRNRDRNYGYTF.

The gene calls are TRBV9 and TRBJ2-3; TCRdb reports TRBD2, a call that lacks DNA to check it against. The V gene's germline CDR1 is SGDLS and CDR2 YYNGEE. The CDR3 extends over 14 amino acids. The CDR3 loop is CASQGGRSTDTQYF.

The chain has TRBV5-1 and TRBJ1-1; TCRdb indicates TRBD1, and absent DNA this call remains unverified. The CDR3 is 14 residues long. CDR1 and CDR2 from the germline V gene are SGHRS and YFSETQ. Here the CDR3 reads CASMKFTGNTEAFF.

CDR3 loop: CASSPSWRYLFF. The V and J genes are TRBV6-2 or TRBV6-3 and TRBJ2-1; there is no DNA to check the TCRdb D call of TRBD2. Germline V CDR1 and CDR2: MNHEY, SVGEGT. The CDR3 is 12 residues long.

This chain connects TRBV30 to TRBJ2-1; the TRBD2 assignment by TCRdb is unverifiable without DNA. The CDR3 has 15 amino acids. Germline assignment: CDR1 GTSNPN and CDR2 SVGIG (reference sequence). The CDR3 loop reads CAWSSTSVSYNEQFF.

V gene TRBV20-1 combines with J gene TRBJ1-1. Germline-derived CDR1 and CDR2 are DFQATT and SNEGSKA (reference sequence). The length of the CDR3 is 13 residues. The CDR3 loop reads CSASRRPNTEAFF.

The rearrangement joins TRBV5-1 to TRBJ2-2; TCRdb lists TRBD2, though no DNA is available to test this call. This CDR3 has 16 amino acids. The germline V gene encodes CDR1 SGHRS and CDR2 YFSETQ. The CDR3 reads CASSFLLAGNTGELFF.

This chain uses TRBV14 with TRBJ2-3; TCRdb gives TRBD2 as the D gene, but with no DNA this cannot be confirmed. Germline V gives CDR1 SGHDN, CDR2 FVKESK. CDR3 length: 17 residues. The CDR3 loop reads CASSQGGLAGARDTQYF.

The V and J genes are TRBV12-3 or TRBV12-4 and TRBJ1-3. This CDR3 contains 15 residues. CDR3 loop: CASSLKRLPGNTIYF.

This chain joins TRBV11-3 and TRBJ2-1; TCRdb designates TRBD2, a call that cannot be tested without DNA. The length of the CDR3 is 16 residues. The germline V gene has CDR1 SGHNT and CDR2 YENEEA. The CDR3 region is CASSLGGTSSFNEQFF.

V usage is TRBV24-1 and J usage is TRBJ2-3. The length of the CDR3 is 15 residues. Germline CDR1 KGHDR, CDR2 SFDVKD. CDR3 amino acids: CATSDEGRLTDTQYF.

This chain joins TRBV19 and TRBJ2-3. The CDR3 runs 13 residues. Germline V gene sequence: CDR1 LNHDA, CDR2 SQIVND (reference sequence). CDR3 loop: CASSERGTDTQYF.

This chain joins TRBV7-9 and TRBJ2-2; lacking DNA, the TRBD1 call made by TCRdb goes unchecked. This CDR3 has 14 amino acids. Germline CDR1 reads SEHNR; CDR2 reads FQNEAQ (reference sequence). CDR3 sequence: CASSLQGTTGELFF.

The V gene is TRBV6-5, the J gene TRBJ2-1; the TCRdb call, TRBD1, lacks DNA for checking. The CDR3 has 15 amino acids. The germline gives CDR1 MNHEY, CDR2 SVGAGI. The CDR3 protein is CASSLQGAPTDQQFF.

The CDR3 here is CASSLASRLTADTQYF. This sequence joins TRBV5-1 and TRBJ2-3. Germline V gene data show CDR1 as SGHRS and CDR2 as YFSETQ. The CDR3 contains 16 residues.

The chain recombines TRBV9 with TRBJ2-1; TCRdb's assignment of TRBD1 cannot be checked, as there is no DNA. Germline CDR1 and CDR2: SGDLS and YYNGEE. This CDR3 is built from 14 residues. This CDR3 reads CASSVPGIYNEQFF.

The V and J genes are TRBV7-2 and TRBJ2-3; the TCRdb call, TRBD1, lacks DNA for checking. The CDR3 runs 13 residues. Germline-derived CDR1 and CDR2 are SGHTA and FQGNSA. This CDR3 reads CARGNRGTDTQYF.

The chain is built from TRBV7-9 and TRBJ2-7; TCRdb gives TRBD2 as the D gene, but with no DNA this cannot be confirmed. Germline V gene data show CDR1 as SEHNR and CDR2 as FQNEAQ (reference sequence). The CDR3 runs to 15 residues. The CDR3 loop is CASRTTAGGRDEQYF. Full variable domain (missing parts from reference TRBV7-9 and TRBJ2-7): DTGVSQNPRHKITKRGQNVTFRCDPISEHNRLYWYRQTLGQGPEFLTYFQNEAQLEKSRLLSDRFSAERPKGSFSTLEIQRTEQGDSAMYLCASRTTAGGRDEQYFGPGTRLTVT.

The rearrangement links TRBV10-3 to TRBJ2-5. The CDR3 is 13 residues long. CDR1 is ENHRY, CDR2 SYGVKD, per germline. The CDR3 loop is CAISGAPRETQYF.

The gene calls are TRBV5-5 and TRBJ2-3. CDR3 length: 13 residues. From germline, CDR1 is SGHKS and CDR2 YYEKEE (reference sequence). This CDR3 is CASSLVTRDTQYF.

The rearrangement joins TRBV19 to TRBJ2-3. This CDR3 is built from 14 residues. Germline lookup yields CDR1 LNHDA and CDR2 SQIVND (reference sequence). CDR3 amino acids: CASSILSNTDTQYF.

The chain employs TRBV21-1 and TRBJ2-1; the TCRdb call, TRBD2, lacks DNA for checking. TRBV21-1 is a documented pseudogene. The CDR3 is 16 residues long. The CDR3 here is CASSPMGLALRNEQFF.